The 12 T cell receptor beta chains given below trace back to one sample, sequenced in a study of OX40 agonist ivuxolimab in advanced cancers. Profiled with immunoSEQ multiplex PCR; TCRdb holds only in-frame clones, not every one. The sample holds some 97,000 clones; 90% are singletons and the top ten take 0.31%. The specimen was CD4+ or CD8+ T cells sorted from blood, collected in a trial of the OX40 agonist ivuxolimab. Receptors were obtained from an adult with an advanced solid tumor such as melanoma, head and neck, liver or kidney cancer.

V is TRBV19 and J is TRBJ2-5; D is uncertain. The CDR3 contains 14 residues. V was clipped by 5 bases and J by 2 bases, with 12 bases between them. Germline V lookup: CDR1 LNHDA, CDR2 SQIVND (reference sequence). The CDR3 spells CASSSIGQQETQYF. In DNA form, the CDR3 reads TGTGCCAGTAGTTCAATAGGTCAGCAAGAGACCCAGTACTTC.

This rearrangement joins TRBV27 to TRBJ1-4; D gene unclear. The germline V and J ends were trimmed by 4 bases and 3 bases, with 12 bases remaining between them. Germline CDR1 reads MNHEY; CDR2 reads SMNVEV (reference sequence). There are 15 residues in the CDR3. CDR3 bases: TGTGCCAGCAGTTATTCCCCGGGCTCTAATGAAAAACTGTTTTTT. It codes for CASSYSPGSNEKLFF.

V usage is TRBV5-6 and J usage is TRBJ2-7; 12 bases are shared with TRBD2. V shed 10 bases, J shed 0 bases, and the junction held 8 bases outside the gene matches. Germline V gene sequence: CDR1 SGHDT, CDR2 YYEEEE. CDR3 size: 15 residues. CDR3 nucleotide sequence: TGTGCCCTCAGCTTGACTAGCGGGAGCTCCTACGAGCAGTACTTC. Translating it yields CALSLTSGSSYEQYF.

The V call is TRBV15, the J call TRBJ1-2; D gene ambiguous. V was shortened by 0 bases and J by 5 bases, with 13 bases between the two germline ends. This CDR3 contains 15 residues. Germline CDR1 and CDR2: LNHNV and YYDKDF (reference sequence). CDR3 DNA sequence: TGTGCCACCAGCAGAGATTTAGTCGGGGATTATGGCTACACCTTC. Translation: CATSRDLVGDYGYTF.

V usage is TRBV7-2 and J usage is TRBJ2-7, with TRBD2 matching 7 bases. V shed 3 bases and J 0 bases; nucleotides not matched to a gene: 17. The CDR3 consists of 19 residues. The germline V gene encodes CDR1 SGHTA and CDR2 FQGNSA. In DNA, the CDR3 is TGTGCCAGCAGCTTGAGGAGGGGCGGGAGCATTTCGGTCTCCTACGAGCAGTACTTC. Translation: CASSLRRGGSISVSYEQYF.

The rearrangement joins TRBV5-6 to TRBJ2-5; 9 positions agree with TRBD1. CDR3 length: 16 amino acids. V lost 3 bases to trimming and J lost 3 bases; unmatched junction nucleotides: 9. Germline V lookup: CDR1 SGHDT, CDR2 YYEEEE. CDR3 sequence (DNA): TGTGCCAGCAGCTCCCTGGACAGGGGCGCGGAAGAGACCCAGTACTTC. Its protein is CASSSLDRGAEETQYF.

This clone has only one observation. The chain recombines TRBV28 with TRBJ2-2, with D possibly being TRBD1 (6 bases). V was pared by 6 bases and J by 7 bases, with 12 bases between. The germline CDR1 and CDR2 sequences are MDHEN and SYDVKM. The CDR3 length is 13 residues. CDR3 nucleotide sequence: TGTGCCAGCAGCAATACAGGGTACGGGGAGCTGTTTTTT. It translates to CASSNTGYGELFF.

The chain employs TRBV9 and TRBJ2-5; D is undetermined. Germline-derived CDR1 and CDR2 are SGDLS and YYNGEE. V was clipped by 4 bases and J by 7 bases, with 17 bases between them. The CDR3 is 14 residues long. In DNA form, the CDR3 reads TGTGCCAGCAGCTCCCAGACCAACCTGGGGACCCAGTACTTC. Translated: CASSSQTNLGTQYF.

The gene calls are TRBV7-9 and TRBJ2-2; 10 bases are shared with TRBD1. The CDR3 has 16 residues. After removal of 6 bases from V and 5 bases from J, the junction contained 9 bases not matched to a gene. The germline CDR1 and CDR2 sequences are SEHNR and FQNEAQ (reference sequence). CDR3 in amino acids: CASRDGGTGDTGELFF. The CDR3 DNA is TGTGCCAGCAGGGACGGCGGGACAGGGGATACCGGGGAGCTGTTTTTT.

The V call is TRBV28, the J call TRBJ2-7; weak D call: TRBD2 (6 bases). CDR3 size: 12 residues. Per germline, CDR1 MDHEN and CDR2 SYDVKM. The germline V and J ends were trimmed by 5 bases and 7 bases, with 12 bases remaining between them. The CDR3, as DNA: TGTGCCAGCAGTACTATAGGGACTGAGCAGTACTTC. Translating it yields CASSTIGTEQYF.

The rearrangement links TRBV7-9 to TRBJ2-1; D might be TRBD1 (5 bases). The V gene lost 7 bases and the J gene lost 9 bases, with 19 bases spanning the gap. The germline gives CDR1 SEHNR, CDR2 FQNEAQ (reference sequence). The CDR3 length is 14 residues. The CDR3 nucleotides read TGTGCCAGCACTTGGGGTGGCAGGGCCCCTGAGCAGTTCTTC. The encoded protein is CASTWGGRAPEQFF.

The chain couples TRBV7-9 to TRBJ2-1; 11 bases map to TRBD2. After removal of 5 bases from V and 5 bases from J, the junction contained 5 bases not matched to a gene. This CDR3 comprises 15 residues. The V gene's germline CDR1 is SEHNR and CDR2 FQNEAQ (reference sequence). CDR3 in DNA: TGTGCCAGCAGCCATCTAGCGGGAGGAGACAATGAGCAGTTCTTC. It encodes CASSHLAGGDNEQFF.